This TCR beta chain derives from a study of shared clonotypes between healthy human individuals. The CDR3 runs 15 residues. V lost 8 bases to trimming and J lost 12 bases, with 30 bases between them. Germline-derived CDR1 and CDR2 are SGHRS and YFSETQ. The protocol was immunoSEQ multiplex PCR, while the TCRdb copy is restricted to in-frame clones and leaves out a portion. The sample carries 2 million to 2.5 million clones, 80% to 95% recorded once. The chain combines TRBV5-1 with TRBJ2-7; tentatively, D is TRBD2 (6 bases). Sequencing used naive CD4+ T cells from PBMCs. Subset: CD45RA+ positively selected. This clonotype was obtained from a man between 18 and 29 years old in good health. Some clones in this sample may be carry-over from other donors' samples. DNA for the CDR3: TGCGCCAGTTGTCTCCAAGCGGACTACATCAAAACCCTGTACTTC. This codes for CASCLQADYIKTLYF.